A selection of T cell receptor beta chains follows, all from one sample in a study of blood T cells in healthy people across ages. MiXCR, run by TCRdb on the 5' RACE reads, gives a single entry per CDR3 protein. The table lists some 1.1 million distinct CDR3 sequences, more than 30% of them singletons. Source material: blood. The origin of the receptors is a man between 18 and 35 years old in good health. The CDR3 runs from the conserved cysteine through the conserved F or W. Each record gives: clone size, J gene, V gene, D gene, CDR3 protein, CDR3 DNA. D genes are given only for firm matches. The size entry is marked missing in some rows and otherwise reads once, few, many or a size class.

size: .; J: TRBJ1-1; V: TRBV20-1; D: .; CDR3: CSARGFLDMNTEAFF; DNA: TGCAGTGCTAGGGGGTTCCTCGACATGAACACTGAAGCTTTCTTT
size: .; J: TRBJ1-6; V: TRBV9; D: .; CDR3: CASSPQGNVESPLHF; DNA: TGTGCCAGCAGCCCCCAAGGGAACGTGGAATCACCCCTCCACTTT
size: .; J: TRBJ1-1; V: TRBV6-2/TRBV6-3; D: TRBD1; CDR3: CASSWEGAFGPEAFF; DNA: TGTGCCAGCAGTTGGGAGGGGGCCTTCGGGCCTGAAGCTTTCTTT
size: .; J: TRBJ2-3; V: TRBV20-1; D: TRBD2; CDR3: CSAPPTSAPGDTQYF; DNA: TGCAGTGCGCCACCCACTAGCGCGCCTGGGGATACGCAGTATTTT
size: many; J: TRBJ1-1; V: TRBV12-3/TRBV12-4; D: .; CDR3: CASSPNVGTEAFF; DNA: TGTGCCAGCAGTCCCAACGTCGGGACTGAAGCTTTCTTT
size: few; J: TRBJ2-3; V: TRBV5-1; D: .; CDR3: CASSLNPLLGTDTQYF; DNA: TGCGCCAGCAGCTTAAACCCTCTACTTGGCACAGATACGCAGTATTTT
size: .; J: TRBJ1-1; V: TRBV2; D: .; CDR3: CASRVEGNTEAFF; DNA: TGTGCCAGCAGGGTGGAGGGGAACACTGAAGCTTTCTTT
size: .; J: TRBJ2-3; V: TRBV28; D: TRBD2; CDR3: CVSSQPQRGSLTDTQYF; DNA: TGTGTCAGCAGCCAACCCCAGCGGGGATCCCTCACAGACACGCAGTATTTT
size: few; J: TRBJ2-7; V: TRBV20-1; D: .; CDR3: CSAGIYEQYF; DNA: TGCAGTGCTGGGATTTACGAGCAGTACTTC
size: .; J: TRBJ2-5; V: TRBV5-1; D: TRBD1; CDR3: CASSLFWDSQETQYF; DNA: TGCGCCAGCAGCTTGTTCTGGGACAGCCAAGAGACCCAGTACTTC
size: .; J: TRBJ1-1; V: TRBV9; D: .; CDR3: CASSVGRLMNTEAFF; DNA: TGTGCCAGCAGCGTAGGCCGCCTAATGAACACTGAAGCTTTCTTT